Below, 9 T cell receptor beta chains from the same sample are listed, as sequenced in a study of T cells after yellow fever vaccination. Each CDR3 protein is one row after TCRdb ran MiXCR on the 5' RACE reads. Of 600,000 to 750,000 distinct CDR3 sequences listed, roughly an eighth are singletons. Sequencing was performed on PBMCs, taken on the day of the yellow fever booster vaccination. These receptors all come from a man aged 25-45 years who received the YFV17D yellow fever vaccine.

This clonotype was found many times. V and J are TRBV5-5 and TRBJ2-2, with TRBD1 matching 9 bases. CDR1 SGHKS and CDR2 YYEKEE come from the germline V gene (reference sequence). This CDR3 spans 15 amino acids. Trimming removed 4 bases from V and 3 bases from J; junction bases left unmatched: 4. CDR3 nucleotides: TGTGCCAGCAGCCAGGGACAGGGTTACACCGGGGAGCTGTTTTTT. Translating it yields CASSQGQGYTGELFF.

For the CDR3, the DNA is TGTGCCACCAGTGGGGCTGAGGCAGGAGGCCAGCCCCAGCATTTT. Translation: CATSGAEAGGQPQHF. The chain is built from TRBV24-1 and TRBJ1-5; no reliable D call. Germline CDR1 KGHDR, CDR2 SFDVKD. The ends were cut back, 5 bases at V and 7 bases at J, with 17 bases in the middle. This CDR3 is 15 amino acids long.

This clonotype was detected only a few times. The V and J genes are TRBV6-5 and TRBJ2-1; D ambiguous. The V end was cut by 2 bases, the J end by 15 bases, with 14 bases between. The CDR3 has 12 residues. Germline CDR1 is MNHEY and CDR2 is SVGAGI. CDR3 sequence (DNA): TGTGCCAGCAGTTACGGTCGGACCATCTGGTTCTTC. This gives the protein CASSYGRTIWFF.

There are a few counts of this clonotype. The J gene is TRBJ2-7, the V gene TRBV27; perhaps TRBD1 as D (6 bases). The V gene lost 2 bases and the J gene lost 0 bases, with 11 bases spanning the gap. The CDR3 is 15 residues long. CDR1 MNHEY and CDR2 SMNVEV come from the germline V gene (reference sequence). The CDR3 region has the DNA TGTGCCAGCAGTTTAAGCGCAGGGGCCTCCTACGAGCAGTACTTC. Its protein product is CASSLSAGASYEQYF.

In this sample, this clonotype turned up a few times. The J gene is TRBJ2-2, the V gene TRBV2; D is perhaps TRBD2 (6 bases). The V and J ends lost 9 bases and 3 bases respectively, with 14 bases between them. This CDR3 is built from 14 residues. Germline V gives CDR1 SNHLY, CDR2 FYNNEI. The CDR3: CASMTRSDTGELFF. CDR3 in DNA: TGTGCCAGTATGACTAGGTCGGACACCGGGGAGCTGTTTTTT.

This clonotype was seen only a few times. The chain joins TRBV29-1 to TRBJ2-1; 9 nucleotides match TRBD2. J was trimmed by 5 bases and V by 7 bases; bases with no gene match: 12. Germline CDR1 reads SQVTM; CDR2 reads ANQGSEA. The CDR3 has 15 amino acids. This CDR3 reads CSADPGLASNNEQFF. As DNA, the CDR3 is TGCAGCGCTGACCCGGGACTAGCTTCCAACAATGAGCAGTTCTTC.

This clonotype was found a few times. The chain links TRBV6-5 to TRBJ2-5; D gene unclear. Per the germline V gene, CDR1 is MNHEY and CDR2 is SVGAGI. This CDR3 has 14 amino acids. V shed 0 bases and J shed 4 bases, with 9 bases lying between them. This chain's CDR3 is CASSYSRYGETQYF. DNA of the CDR3: TGTGCCAGCAGTTACTCGAGATATGGAGAGACCCAGTACTTC.

This clonotype was counted between two and nine times. V gene TRBV7-2 combines with J gene TRBJ2-4; D is undetermined. This CDR3 region has 13 residues. From germline, CDR1 is SGHTA and CDR2 FQGNSA. Trimming removed 0 bases at V and 8 bases at J, with 8 bases between. The CDR3 sequence: CASSLARVDIQYF. CDR3 sequence (DNA): TGTGCCAGCAGCTTAGCGCGAGTTGACATTCAGTACTTC. The full variable domain, with the rest looked up from reference TRBV7-2 and TRBJ2-4, is GAGVSQSPSNKVTEKGKDVELRCDPISGHTALYWYRQSLGQGLEFLIYFQGNSAPDKSGLPSDRFSAERTGGSVSTLTIQRTQQEDSAVYLCASSLARVDIQYFGAGTRLSVL.

There are a few counts of this clonotype. This chain connects TRBV5-1 to TRBJ2-3; D is perhaps TRBD2 (6 bases). Germline V gene sequence: CDR1 SGHRS, CDR2 YFSETQ. The CDR3 runs 17 residues. Between the trimmed V and J ends, which lost 0 bases and 2 bases, there was a span of 16 bases. The chain's CDR3 is CASSLAPAGPSTDTQYF. Written as DNA, the CDR3 is TGCGCCAGCAGCTTGGCCCCAGCGGGCCCATCCACAGATACGCAGTATTTT.